This TCR beta chain was sequenced during a study of radiotherapy plus CTLA-4 blockade in lung cancer. This table comes from immunoSEQ multiplex PCR, and its TCRdb copy is limited to in-frame clones, with some not included. The data contain fewer than 75,000 clones, about nine tenths of them singletons. V dropped 1 base and J dropped 7; count of bases not matched to a gene: 8. The CDR3 runs 17 residues. Germline CDR1 reads MGHRA; CDR2 reads YSYEKL. The clonotype comes from a human donor with non-small cell lung cancer that progressed on radiotherapy plus ipilimumab. This sequence joins TRBV4-1 and TRBJ2-1; 12 nucleotides match TRBD2. Sample: peripheral blood, taken from a patient treated with radiotherapy plus ipilimumab. The CDR3, as DNA: TGCGCCAGCAGCCAAGTGATCCTAGCGGGAGGGCTGAATGAGCAGTTCTTC. This codes for CASSQVILAGGLNEQFF.